This TCR beta chain was captured in a study of beta chain features in type 1 diabetes. Study-wide points: In all four CD4+ subsets, TCRB CDR3 length was significantly, moderately reduced in type 1 diabetes.

Worth noting for this clone: Its antigen is currently unknown.

V lost 0 bases to trimming and J lost 6 bases; unmatched junction nucleotides: 4. CDR1 and CDR2 from the germline V gene are SGHVS and FQNEAQ. CDR3 length equals 14 residues. As every portion of the isolated RNA was reverse transcribed, the sequencing read expressed TCRB transcripts. Some clones are missing from TCRdb's copy, which holds only in-frame ones; the method was immunoSEQ multiplex PCR. The data show almost 350,000 clones, 7% to 10% seen once. This chain connects TRBV7-8 to TRBJ2-7; 8 bases fit TRBD1. Sequences were obtained from central memory CD4+ T cells from blood. The TCR sequence derives from a man younger than 40 with type 1 diabetes. This chain's CDR3 is CASSLASTGVEQYF. Here the CDR3 DNA reads TGTGCCAGCAGCTTAGCTTCGACAGGGGTCGAGCAGTACTTC.